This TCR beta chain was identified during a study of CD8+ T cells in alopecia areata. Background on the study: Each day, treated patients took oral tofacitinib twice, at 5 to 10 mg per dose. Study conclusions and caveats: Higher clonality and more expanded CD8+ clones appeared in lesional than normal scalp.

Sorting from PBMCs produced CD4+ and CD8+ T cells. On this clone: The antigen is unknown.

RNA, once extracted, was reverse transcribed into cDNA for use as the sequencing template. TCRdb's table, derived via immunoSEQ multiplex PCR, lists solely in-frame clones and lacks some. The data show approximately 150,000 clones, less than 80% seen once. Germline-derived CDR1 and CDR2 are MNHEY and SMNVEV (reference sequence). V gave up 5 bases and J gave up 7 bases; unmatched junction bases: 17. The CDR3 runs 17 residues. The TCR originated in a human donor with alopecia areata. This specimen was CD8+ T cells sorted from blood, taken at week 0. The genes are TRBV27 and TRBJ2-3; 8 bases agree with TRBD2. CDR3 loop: CASSPPPGLGPGNTQYF. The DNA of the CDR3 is TGTGCCAGCAGTCCGCCCCCGGGACTAGGCCCAGGGAATACGCAGTATTTT.